This T cell receptor beta chain was sequenced during a study of PD-L1 blockade in urothelial cancer. Turning to the study itself: The year 2014 saw patients start atezolizumab, 1,200 mg intravenously every 3 weeks. Blood analysis took place 3 weeks (second dose) and 6 weeks after treatment start.

TCRdb keeps only in-frame clones here, not all; method: immunoSEQ multiplex PCR. Found here are roughly 32,000 clones, 80% to 90% of them singletons; the top ten hold about 29%. The ends lost 8 bases at V and 3 bases at J; junction bases unmatched: 6. The CDR3 runs 13 residues. From germline, CDR1 is GTSNPN and CDR2 SVGIG (reference sequence). The patients had locally advanced or metastatic urothelial carcinoma. Sequenced material: PBMCs, taken around atezolizumab (anti-PD-L1) treatment. The chain carries TRBV30 and TRBJ2-3; 9 nucleotides agree with TRBD1. This clonotype was sampled from a man aged 55 to 70 with urothelial cancer. This CDR3 reads CAVGQGLTDTQYF. CDR3 nucleotide sequence: TGTGCCGTAGGACAGGGGTTGACAGATACGCAGTATTTT.